What follows is one T cell receptor beta chain and its context. The antigen remains unidentified. Semi-nested PCR with Nested Universal Primer A followed constant-region reverse priming of full-length variable regions. TCRdb recomputed calls from the 5' RACE reads with MiXCR, one row per CDR3 protein. The sample shows more than 55,000 distinct CDR3 sequences, 26% of them seen only once. Tregs were sorted as CD4+CD25+CD127-/low cells. The germline gives CDR1 SGHTA, CDR2 FQGTGA. J lost 0 bases, V lost 1 base, and 2 bases had no gene match. CDR3 length: 17 amino acids. Regarding the study as a whole: Tumor memory CD4+ T cell TCR gene usage was found to cluster with blood and lymph node memory CD4+ cells and with lymph node naive CD4+ cells. Tumor Treg TCRs overlapped most with tumor naive CD4+ cells.

The sequence was collected from a female donor with breast cancer. The sample taken for sequencing was tumor-infiltrating Tregs sorted from the breast tumor. V usage is TRBV7-3 and J usage is TRBJ2-1; TRBD2 matches 11 bases. CDR3 in amino acids: CASSLNSGGASYNEQFF. In DNA, the CDR3 is TGTGCCAGCAGCTTAAATAGCGGGGGGGCCTCCTACAATGAGCAGTTCTTC.